This T cell receptor beta chain was found in a study of technical replicates of blood from a few donors. Profiled with immunoSEQ multiplex PCR; TCRdb holds only in-frame clones, not every one. The sample shows 85,000 to 90,000 clones, around 92% of them seen only once. The CDR3 is 14 residues long. The chain is built from TRBV21-1 and TRBJ2-7; the table gives TRBD2 as D, unverified against the DNA. TRBV21-1 is shown as a pseudogene. The sample consisted of T cells isolated from PBMCs. The clonotype originates from a human donor in good health. The CDR3 nucleotides are TGTGCCAGCCCGTTAGCGGGGCAATTCAACGAGCAGTACTTC. Amino acid sequence: CASPLAGQFNEQYF.